This TCR beta chain was documented in a study of control samples from healthy donors and cancer patients. Sequencing was performed with immunoSEQ multiplex PCR; in TCRdb, only in-frame clones are kept and a portion is missing. The sample has 96,000 or so clones; approximately 93% are singletons. Sequenced sample: blood. This TCR was sampled from a man aged 18-30 years in good health.

The CDR3 protein is CASGQTGITEAFF. The CDR3 nucleotides are TGTGCCAGCGGACAGACAGGGATCACTGAAGCTTTCTTT. The chain joins TRBV9 to TRBJ1-1; 7 nucleotides line up with TRBD1. Germline-derived CDR1 and CDR2 are SGDLS and YYNGEE. This CDR3 spans 13 amino acids. V shed 7 bases and J 4 bases; nucleotides not matched to a gene: 7.